The clone carrying this TCR beta chain has a handful of counts. These data originate in a study of blood T cell repertoires in COVID-19. Study-level background: Donors in the United States, Italy and Spain gave samples during acute or convalescent COVID-19. T cells, B-cell-depleted T cells, or PBMCs supplied cDNA or gDNA.

V was trimmed by 3 bases and J by 7 bases, leaving 9 bases between them. The CDR3 sequence is 12 residues long. Germline-derived CDR1 and CDR2 are LGHNA and YSLEER. Under the authors' procedure: Reference gene primers were amplified, and this amplification served to estimate nucleated cell counts. Assay: immunoSEQ multiplex PCR; the TCRdb copy retains only in-frame clones and omits some. The V and J calls and clone size come from that table; D and trimming were worked out from the DNA. The sample yields approximately 100,000 clones, about four fifths seen once. The V gene is TRBV4-3, the J gene TRBJ1-2, with TRBD1 as a possible D gene (6 bases). The sequence derives from a human donor in a cohort sampled during active COVID-19. The sequencing sample was made of peripheral blood. In nucleotides, the CDR3 is TGCGCCAGCAGCCAGGGGGCGGCTGGCTACACCTTC. Its protein is CASSQGAAGYTF.